The 20 T cell receptor beta chains presented below share a single source sample, sequenced in a study of OX40 agonist ivuxolimab in advanced cancers. TCRdb's copy holds only in-frame clones and misses some; the assay was immunoSEQ multiplex PCR. Among 26,000 or so clones listed, over 60% were seen once. The material was CD4+ or CD8+ T cells sorted from blood, obtained in a trial of the OX40 agonist ivuxolimab. These receptors were taken from an adult with an advanced solid tumor such as melanoma, head and neck, liver or kidney cancer.

Remarks on this clone: Compared with germline, one end of the junction differs, possibly owing to a read error. Other nucleotide sequences from this sample produce the same CDR3. The chain combines TRBV19 with TRBJ1-5; 7 positions match TRBD1. Germline V gene sequence: CDR1 LNHDA, CDR2 SQIVND (reference sequence). This CDR3 spans 14 amino acids. In DNA form, the CDR3 reads TGTGCCGCCGGACTCGACAGGGTGGGTCAGCCCCAACATTTT. Translation: CAAGLDRVGQPQHF.

As for this clone: The junction differs from germline at one of its ends, possibly a read error. The chain links TRBV12-5 to TRBJ1-5, with D perhaps TRBD1 (5 bases). Germline-derived CDR1 and CDR2 are LGHNT and FRNRAP. The CDR3 sequence is 13 residues long. CDR3 sequence reads: CASGFGGDQSQHF. Written as DNA, the CDR3 is TGTGCTAGTGGTTTTGGAGGGGATCAGTCCCAGCATTTT.

CDR3 loop: CASSLGTAGSEQYF. The CDR3 region has the DNA TGTGCCAGCAGCCTAGGGACAGCAGGCTCCGAGCAGTACTTC. The chain couples TRBV5-4 to TRBJ2-7, with TRBD1 identical over 7 bases. The germline V gene encodes CDR1 SGHNT and CDR2 YYREEE (reference sequence). V lost 4 bases to trimming and J lost 6 bases; unmatched junction nucleotides: 10. CDR3 length: 14 amino acids.

V gene TRBV14 combines with J gene TRBJ2-1, with D possibly being TRBD2 (7 bases). CDR1 is SGHDN and CDR2 is FVKESK in the germline V gene. V was cut by 2 bases and J by 1 base, with 18 bases left in between. The CDR3 totals 18 residues. DNA of the CDR3: TGTGCCAGCAGCCAACCGAGGGGGGGTTCGCTTTCCTACAATGAGCAGTTCTTC. Amino acids: CASSQPRGGSLSYNEQFF.

The gene calls are TRBV6-1 and TRBJ2-4; 13 nucleotides match TRBD2. Germline CDR1 reads MNHNS; CDR2 reads SASEGT. V lost 4 bases, J lost 7 bases, and 7 bases stayed unmatched. The CDR3 sequence is 16 residues long. The CDR3 is CASSVTSGGAWNIQYF. The CDR3 nucleotides read TGTGCCAGCAGTGTCACTAGCGGGGGGGCATGGAACATTCAGTACTTC.

The chain carries TRBV30 and TRBJ2-5; maybe TRBD2 (5 bases). The CDR3 totals 13 residues. The germline CDR1 and CDR2 sequences are GTSNPN and SVGIG (reference sequence). The V gene lost 1 base and the J gene lost 1 base, with 7 bases spanning the gap. CDR3 sequence reads: CAWSGGGQETQYF. The CDR3 DNA is TGTGCCTGGAGTGGAGGAGGCCAAGAGACCCAGTACTTC.

The chain is built from TRBV18 and TRBJ1-1; 7 bases map to TRBD1. Germline CDR1 reads KGHSH; CDR2 reads LQKENI. The CDR3 is made up of 13 amino acids. V was clipped by 2 bases and J by 8 bases; unmatched bases: 5. The CDR3 DNA sequence: TGTGCCAGCTCACCAGGGACAGACCTAGAAGCTTTCTTT. It encodes CASSPGTDLEAFF. Looking up the rest from reference TRBV18 and TRBJ1-1 gives the full variable domain: NAGVMQNPRHLVRRRGQEARLRCSPMKGHSHVYWYRQLPEEGLKFMVYLQKENIIDESGMPKERFSAEFPKEGPSILRIQQVVRGDSAAYFCASSPGTDLEAFFGQGTRLTVV.

The chain combines TRBV9 with TRBJ2-7; 8 bases line up with TRBD2. The V and J ends lost 3 bases and 6 bases, in that order; junction bases with no gene match: 5. The V gene's germline CDR1 is SGDLS and CDR2 YYNGEE. The CDR3 consists of 13 residues. The CDR3 loop is CASSEGTRGEQYF. For the CDR3, the DNA is TGTGCCAGCAGCGAGGGGACTAGAGGCGAGCAGTACTTC.

The J gene is TRBJ1-2, the V gene TRBV2, with D hard to call. This CDR3 is 13 amino acids long. V lost 1 base and J 5 bases, leaving 8 bases between the germline ends. Germline assignment: CDR1 SNHLY and CDR2 FYNNEI. Written as DNA, the CDR3 is TGTGCCAGCAGTGAAGGGACTGAGTATGGCTACACCTTC. Translation: CASSEGTEYGYTF.

The chain uses TRBV6-5 and TRBJ2-7; 10 positions match TRBD1. Germline CDR1 MNHEY, CDR2 SVGAGI. The V gene end was trimmed by 4 bases and the J gene end by 5 bases; junction bases not matched to a gene: 5. The CDR3 length is 14 residues. CDR3: CASSFRDRGDEQYF. CDR3 nucleotide sequence: TGTGCCAGCAGTTTCCGGGACAGGGGTGACGAGCAGTACTTC.

The chain uses TRBV7-2 and TRBJ2-7, with D maybe TRBD2 (6 bases). The V gene lost 1 base and the J gene lost 4 bases, with 14 bases spanning the gap. The CDR3 has 15 amino acids. The germline V gene has CDR1 SGHTA and CDR2 FQGNSA. This CDR3 is CASSLGGGDRYEQYF. The CDR3 coding sequence is TGTGCCAGCAGCTTAGGCGGCGGGGACCGATACGAGCAGTACTTC.

The chain carries TRBV7-6 and TRBJ2-1; the match to TRBD2 covers 11 bases. From germline, CDR1 is SGHVS and CDR2 FNYEAQ. V lost 5 bases and J lost 3; bases outside the gene matches: 3. This CDR3 is built from 15 residues. The CDR3 region is CASSRGTSGYNEQFF. The CDR3 DNA follows: TGTGCCAGCAGCCGGGGGACTAGCGGCTACAATGAGCAGTTCTTC. Supplemented by reference TRBV7-6 and TRBJ2-1, the full variable domain reads GAGVSQSPRYKVTKRGQDVALRCDPISGHVSLYWYRQALGQGPEFLTYFNYEAQQDKSGLPNDRFSAERPEGSISTLTIQRTEQRDSAMYRCASSRGTSGYNEQFFGPGTRLTVL.

The rearrangement joins TRBV27 to TRBJ1-5; 8 positions agree with TRBD1. CDR1 is MNHEY, CDR2 SMNVEV, per germline (reference sequence). Trimming removed 7 bases from V and 6 bases from J; junction bases left unmatched: 11. The CDR3 contains 15 residues. The CDR3 loop is CASTQVWTGSQPQHF. Here the CDR3 DNA reads TGTGCCAGCACCCAAGTGTGGACAGGGAGTCAGCCCCAGCATTTT.

This clone turned up a few times. This chain joins TRBV4-1 and TRBJ2-7, with D perhaps TRBD1 or TRBD2 (6 bases each). The V gene lost 5 bases and the J gene lost 0 bases, with 11 bases spanning the gap. There are 14 residues in the CDR3. The germline CDR1 and CDR2 sequences are MGHRA and YSYEKL. CDR3 in DNA: TGCGCCAGCAGCGGGGGGCCCCCCTCCTACGAGCAGTACTTC. Encoded protein: CASSGGPPSYEQYF.

The J gene is TRBJ2-1, the V gene TRBV11-2; D uncertain. The length of the CDR3 is 15 residues. The germline V gene has CDR1 SGHAT and CDR2 FQNNGV. V shed 1 base and J shed 3 bases, with 10 bases lying between them. CDR3 loop: CASSLGGFLYNEQFF. The CDR3 DNA reads TGTGCCAGCAGCTTAGGGGGTTTCCTCTACAATGAGCAGTTCTTC.

The V and J genes are TRBV7-2 and TRBJ1-5; D might be TRBD1 (5 bases). Trimming took 5 bases from V and 6 from J, leaving 17 bases between them. Looked up from germline, CDR1 is SGHTA and CDR2 is FQGNSA. This CDR3 spans 15 amino acids. CDR3 sequence: CASSLWGTGGQPQHF. The CDR3 DNA sequence: TGTGCCAGCAGCCTCTGGGGCACCGGAGGTCAGCCCCAGCATTTT.

The chain is built from TRBV7-2 and TRBJ1-6; a weak D match, TRBD1 (6 bases). This CDR3 has 15 amino acids. Trimming stripped 3 bases from V and 8 bases from J, with 14 bases between. Germline V lookup: CDR1 SGHTA, CDR2 FQGNSA. The CDR3 DNA reads TGTGCCAGCAGCTTTTTTCAGGGGCCCCATTCACCCCTCCACTTT. It is translated as CASSFFQGPHSPLHF.

This clone was seen only a few times. The rearrangement links TRBV6-5 to TRBJ1-1, with a possible D match to TRBD1 (5 bases). Germline values: CDR1 MNHEY, CDR2 SVGAGI. The CDR3 length is 15 residues. Trimming removed 6 bases at V and 0 bases at J, with 14 bases between. For the CDR3, the DNA is TGTGCCAGCAGCTTTCCGGGACGGGTGAACACTGAAGCTTTCTTT. Encoded protein: CASSFPGRVNTEAFF.

This clone was recorded once. This chain joins TRBV14 and TRBJ1-1; 8 bases align to TRBD1. CDR1 SGHDN and CDR2 FVKESK come from the germline V gene. J gave up 1 base and V 1 base, and 2 bases lay outside the gene matches. The CDR3 loop spans 15 amino acids. The CDR3 DNA is TGTGCCAGCAGCCAAGTAGGGACAGGGAACACTGAAGCTTTCTTT. It is translated as CASSQVGTGNTEAFF.

V and J are TRBV5-1 and TRBJ1-1; D is perhaps TRBD1 (6 bases). V was trimmed by 0 bases and J by 4 bases, leaving 13 bases between them. Germline loops: CDR1 SGHRS, CDR2 YFSETQ. The CDR3 extends over 15 amino acids. The CDR3 coding sequence is TGCGCCAGCAGCTTGGTTGGCGGACAGTCCACTGAAGCTTTCTTT. Protein sequence: CASSLVGGQSTEAFF.